Here is one T cell receptor (beta chain) with its context. What it recognizes is unknown. Sequenced by immunoSEQ multiplex PCR; TCRdb stores in-frame clones only, minus some. Of 1.6 million or so clones detected, 96% appear once; the ten largest clones hold roughly 1.2%. Germline-derived CDR1 and CDR2 are SGHNT and YENEEA. The germline V and J ends were trimmed by 2 bases and 2 bases, with 10 bases remaining between them. CDR3 size: 15 residues. The sample comes from a study of shared clonotypes between healthy human individuals. Overall study: Per donor, CD8 memory used one plate, CD8 naive used two, CD4 memory used three and CD4 naive used three.

Study-level findings and limits: All-four-donor shared clonotypes had higher generation probabilities than non-shared clonotypes did. Several donors shared about 5% of their naive CD4 clonotypes.

CD4+ cell separation produced CD45RA+ naive and CD45RA-negative memory subsets. The sequenced sample consisted of naive CD4+ T cells sorted from blood. Subset denoted: CD45RA+ positively selected. The receptor was isolated from a man aged 25-45 years in good health. The chain carries TRBV11-3 and TRBJ2-1, with D possibly called TRBD1 or TRBD2 (5 bases each). The CDR3 region has the DNA TGTGCCAGCAGCTTACAAACGGGACCCTACAATGAGCAGTTCTTC. Amino acids: CASSLQTGPYNEQFF.